Listed here are 16 T cell receptor beta chains from one sample, sequenced in a study of blood T cells in healthy people across ages. A second PCR, run for about 6 to 11 cycles, used a sample-barcoded 5' primer plus a J-beta primer mix. TCRdb re-called the 5' RACE reads with MiXCR, one entry per CDR3 protein. Here the sample spans about 1.5 million distinct CDR3 sequences, roughly 40% being singletons. Source material: blood. The receptors originated from a woman aged 18-30 years in good health.

The chain uses TRBV6-2 or TRBV6-3 and TRBJ2-7; D is possibly TRBD2 (7 bases). The CDR3 spans 16 residues. Germline CDR1 and CDR2: MNHEY and SVGEGT. Trimming removed 0 bases from V and 2 bases from J, with 14 bases in between. CDR3 sequence reads: CASSYSGGAITYEQYF. As DNA, the CDR3 is TGTGCCAGCAGTTACTCGGGGGGGGCCATTACCTACGAGCAGTACTTC.

The chain uses TRBV10-3 and TRBJ2-1; 8 nucleotides align to TRBD1. The germline gives CDR1 ENHRY, CDR2 SYGVKD. CDR3 length: 14 amino acids. Unmatched junction bases numbered 7, after V lost 7 bases and J lost 5 bases. In nucleotides, the CDR3 is TGTGCCATCACCCCGACAGGGGACCACAATGAGCAGTTCTTC. This codes for CAITPTGDHNEQFF.

The V and J genes are TRBV5-1 and TRBJ1-2; tentative D call: TRBD1 (5 bases). Deletions cut 8 bases from V and 7 bases from J, with 21 bases between. Germline-derived CDR1 and CDR2 are SGHRS and YFSETQ. The CDR3 is made up of 14 amino acids. The CDR3 DNA is TGCGCCAGTCGATTCGCTGGAGGGGCAAGTGGCTACACCTTC. It codes for CASRFAGGASGYTF.

V is TRBV10-2 and J is TRBJ2-7; TRBD2 agrees at 12 bases. Germline V gene lookup returns CDR1 WSHSY and CDR2 SAAADI. The CDR3 totals 15 residues. The V segment lost 5 bases and the J segment 5 bases; nucleotides outside the gene matches: 7. DNA of the CDR3: TGCGCCAGCAGTAAGACTAGCGGGGGTCTCAACGAGCAGTACTTC. Translated, it gives CASSKTSGGLNEQYF.

The genes are TRBV29-1 and TRBJ2-4; D might be TRBD1 (6 bases). Looked up from germline, CDR1 is SQVTM and CDR2 is ANQGSEA. V was shortened by 6 bases and J by 3 bases, with 15 bases between the two germline ends. The CDR3 consists of 14 residues. The CDR3 bases are TGCAGCGTGGCAGGGGAAATGGGCAAAAACATTCAGTACTTC. Encoded protein: CSVAGEMGKNIQYF.

The gene calls are TRBV7-2 and TRBJ2-5; 12 positions agree with TRBD2. The ends lost 5 bases at V and 2 bases at J; junction bases unmatched: 9. This CDR3 is 17 amino acids long. Germline CDR1 and CDR2: SGHTA and FQGNSA. The CDR3 sequence is CASSRALAGGLQETQYF. The CDR3 DNA reads as TGTGCCAGCAGCCGCGCGCTAGCGGGGGGGCTGCAAGAGACCCAGTACTTC. The whole variable domain, remainder taken from reference TRBV7-2 and TRBJ2-5, is GAGVSQSPSNKVTEKGKDVELRCDPISGHTALYWYRQSLGQGLEFLIYFQGNSAPDKSGLPSDRFSAERTGGSVSTLTIQRTQQEDSAVYLCASSRALAGGLQETQYFGPGTRLLVL.

This clonotype was observed a handful of times. This rearrangement joins TRBV6-4 to TRBJ2-2; D is uncertain. This CDR3 is built from 15 residues. Germline loops: CDR1 MRHNA, CDR2 SNTAGT. V dropped 0 bases and J dropped 2 bases, with 7 bases sitting between them. The CDR3 spells CASSDSSENTGELFF. The CDR3, as DNA: TGTGCCAGCAGTGACTCAAGTGAAAACACCGGGGAGCTGTTTTTT.

This clonotype was detected only a few times. The chain links TRBV7-3 to TRBJ2-4; TRBD2 is a possible D gene (6 bases). The germline V gene encodes CDR1 SGHTA and CDR2 FQGTGA. V was cut by 1 base and J by 0 bases, with 10 bases left in between. CDR3 length: 16 amino acids. CDR3 nucleotide sequence: TGTGCCAGCAGCTTAAATCCGGGACTAGCCAAAAACATTCAGTACTTC. This codes for CASSLNPGLAKNIQYF. Complete variable domain (other parts from reference TRBV7-3 and TRBJ2-4): GAGVSQTPSNKVTEKGKYVELRCDPISGHTALYWYRQSLGQGPEFLIYFQGTGAADDSGLPNDRFFAVRPEGSVSTLKIQRTERGDSAVYLCASSLNPGLAKNIQYFGAGTRLSVL.

This clonotype was recorded at least ten times. This chain joins TRBV5-1 and TRBJ2-1, with a tentative D call TRBD2 (5 bases). Between the trimmed V and J ends, which lost 0 bases and 8 bases, there was a span of 12 bases. In germline, CDR1 is SGHRS, CDR2 YFSETQ. The CDR3 spans 14 residues. CDR3 DNA: TGCGCCAGCAGCTTGGAGGCTAGCTTTGATGAGCAGTTCTTC. The encoded protein is CASSLEASFDEQFF.

This chain links TRBV9 with TRBJ2-3; D not resolved. This CDR3 has 13 amino acids. V gave up 0 bases and J gave up 7 bases, with 9 bases separating them. CDR1 is SGDLS, CDR2 YYNGEE, per germline. This CDR3 reads CASSVGLTHTQYF. CDR3 nucleotide sequence: TGTGCCAGCAGCGTAGGACTTACCCATACGCAGTATTTT.

V is TRBV11-2 and J is TRBJ2-3, with D tentatively TRBD1 or TRBD2 (5 bases each). V dropped 7 bases and J dropped 8 bases, with 16 bases sitting between them. Germline lookup yields CDR1 SGHAT and CDR2 FQNNGV. The CDR3 is made up of 13 amino acids. The CDR3, as DNA: TGTGCCAGCACCGCCGAGGGGCGAGGTACGCAGTATTTT. Translation: CASTAEGRGTQYF.

This chain connects TRBV12-3 or TRBV12-4 to TRBJ2-1; the match to TRBD1 covers 8 bases. This CDR3 is 14 amino acids long. V dropped 2 bases and J dropped 9; count of bases not matched to a gene: 6. CDR3 amino acids: CASSLLGRGPEQFF. The CDR3 DNA reads TGTGCCAGCAGTTTACTTGGCAGGGGGCCTGAGCAGTTCTTC.

J is TRBJ2-4 and V is TRBV5-1, with D perhaps matching TRBD2 (5 bases). The J call is doubtful: the DNA matches TRBJ2-5 better. This CDR3 comprises 14 residues. CDR1 SGHRS and CDR2 YFSETQ come from the germline V gene. CDR3 loop: CASSPRRSEETQYF. DNA of the CDR3: TGCGCCAGCAGCCCTCGGAGGAGTGAGGAGACCCAGTACTTC.

This sequence joins TRBV30 and TRBJ1-1; TRBD1 agrees at 8 bases. The CDR3 is made up of 13 amino acids. V gave up 4 bases and J gave up 1 base; unmatched junction bases: 2. Germline V CDR1 and CDR2: GTSNPN, SVGIG (reference sequence). CDR3 region: CAWNQGANTEAFF. Here the CDR3 DNA reads TGTGCCTGGAATCAGGGGGCGAACACTGAAGCTTTCTTT.

J is TRBJ2-3 and V is TRBV12-3 or TRBV12-4; 10 nucleotides match TRBD2. Unmatched junction bases numbered 13, after V lost 5 bases and J lost 11 bases. The CDR3 loop spans 15 amino acids. This CDR3 is CASSISGRLRIGQYF. CDR3 DNA: TGTGCCAGCAGTATTAGCGGGAGGTTACGAATTGGGCAGTATTTT.

This chain uses TRBV4-1 with TRBJ2-5, with D maybe TRBD1 (6 bases). This CDR3 region has 15 residues. The germline CDR1 and CDR2 sequences are MGHRA and YSYEKL. Trimming stripped 0 bases from V and 4 bases from J, with 12 bases between. CDR3 nucleotide sequence: TGCGCCAGCAGCCAAGAGAAGGGGGTGGGAGAGACCCAGTACTTC. Its translation: CASSQEKGVGETQYF.